This TCR beta chain was profiled in a study of cytomegalovirus exposure and HLA in healthy donors (dated by TCRdb to 2016 to 2017). In the study overall: An earlier analysis of approximately 600 of the donors reported 250 to 300 Gb of sequence data and more than 90 million unique TCR beta sequences from some 180 million T cells. All discovery cohort repertoires had been generated using a single sequencing platform. Because of strong linkage in the cohort, roughly 5 DR-DQ haplotypes were treated as single units for association and clustering. To predict cytomegalovirus infection status, the study combined high-throughput TCR immunosequencing, statistical association of individual TCRs with disease status, and machine learning. An earlier analysis of about 620 of the donors applied high-throughput TCR beta sequencing to assess whether each TCR beta V gene segment acted as functional or pseudogenic. In a later analysis, previously published TCR beta repertoires from 550 to 700 donors were re-analyzed and high-resolution HLA genotyping was added so that TCR occurrence patterns could be studied. The number of donors typed differed by locus, with 629-630 for A, B, C, DRB1 and DQB1, approximately 500 for DQA1, 600 to 610 for DPA1, and around 460 for DPB1. Across approximately 420 genotyped donors of the cohort, an average of approximately 240,000 unique TCR beta nucleotide sequences per donor were sequenced, and 15% to 20% of those sequences were non-productive. Class I and class II HLA loci were covered by the typing at four-digit resolution. A separate validation cohort of about 110 different subjects was used in addition to the approximately 610-subject first cohort. Rather than using new phenotypic data, the later analysis identified candidate immune exposures from TCR beta sequences and from how often those sequences occurred across donors. Donor age, sex, ethnicity and CMV serostatus were compiled alongside the repertoire data. Of the 300 to 500 genotyped donors, less than 85% were placed in the genetic ancestry cluster associated with self-reported Caucasian donors. In a later genetic analysis, genome-wide SNP genotypes for about 55% of the 666 donors were used, and that subset was treated as a discovery cohort. The study aimed to test whether signatures of past pathogen exposure could be identified by cataloging public T cell receptors. The study profiled the T cell repertoires of hundreds of subjects by immunosequencing and related them to cytomegalovirus serostatus. About 300 gigabases of sequencing data and 70 million to 100 million unique TCR sequences were included in an early release covering over 600 HLA-typed donors.

For this clone: The antigen this receptor binds is unknown. There are no base qualities to consult, and no much larger clone falls within one base.

The method was the immunoSEQ multiplex PCR assay. The multiplex PCR relied on a mix of 60 forward primers for TCR Vbeta segments and 13 reverse primers for TCR Jbeta segments. A multiplex PCR assay on genomic DNA amplified the CDR3 region of rearranged TCR beta genes. The Illumina HiSeq System was used to sequence the amplified TCR beta libraries as 87-base-pair reads. Per the authors' processing: A later analysis counted about 82 million unique TCR beta chains across the approximately 700 repertoires, and some 11 million of these chains were shared by at least two donors. Raw reads were error-corrected and collapsed into unique sequences with a nearest-neighbor algorithm that merged closely related sequences to remove PCR and sequencing errors. CDR3 sequences were aligned to IMGT reference sequences to assign V, D and J gene segments. For a sequence to be retained, a match of at least six nucleotides was required to both a V gene segment and a J gene segment. Rearrangements were classified as productive when the CDR3 lacked stop codons and remained in frame with V and J, and all other rearrangements were classified as non-productive. Following IMGT convention, CDR3 was defined as the stretch from the second conserved V-encoded cysteine up to the conserved J-encoded phenylalanine. The earlier analysis of some 540 of the donors excluded any sequence lacking an unambiguous match to a single V gene segment. In an earlier analysis of 587 of the donors, a V segment was called functional when productive rearrangements were above 56.7%, and segregating when the standard deviation between donors exceeded 5%. To diagnose cytomegalovirus status from the catalog of TCR beta chain sequences, a statistical classification framework was built. V and J gene assignment, in a later analysis, came from comparing TCR nucleotide sequences with IMGT/GENE-DB human TR gene sequences. In a later analysis, CDR3 sequences and most-parsimonious VDJ recombination scenarios were assigned using the TCRdist pipeline. In a later analysis, each TCR beta chain was defined by its CDR3 amino acid sequence together with its V-gene family, and reads lacking a unique V-gene family were excluded. In a later analysis, fewer than 600 highly shared, low-generation-probability nucleotide sequences were removed to address suspected cross-contamination and a sequencing artifact. In a later analysis, a clonal expansion index for each public chain was calculated from normalized within-repertoire ranks of inferred template counts. In a later analysis, generation probabilities were computed with a VDJ recombination model fitted to out-of-frame rearrangements, and the resulting probabilities were checked against IGoR. In a later analysis, hypergeometric tests were used to score TCR-TCR, TCR-HLA and TCR-CMV co-occurrence, with a repertoire-size bias correction applied to TCR pairs. A later analysis estimated false discovery rates by permuting HLA or CMV assignments 20 times. In a later analysis, co-occurring TCRs were grouped using DBSCAN, and TCRdist sequence similarity was added for clustering within HLA-allele-positive subsets. Co-occurrence clustering excluded repertoires with fewer than 30,000 or more than 120,000 public chains, plus five with anomalous nucleotide sharing. TCRdb stores this immuneACCESS table with in-frame sequences only. Part of the clones is absent; in the studies checked, under half of the shortfall reflects unresolved V genes, and no reason is known for the rest. V and J calls plus clone size are reproduced from that table; the DNA served to infer D and trimming. The sample table lists about 130,000 clones, 80% to 90% of them with a count of one. 5.5% to 7% of the sample goes to the ten largest clones.

Study-wide conclusions, independent of this receptor: According to the authors, the approach could potentially be generalized to other disease states and immunological phenotypes. Most CMV-associated TCR beta chains appeared to be HLA-restricted in a later analysis, and the HLA associations seemed to be driven largely by CMV exposure. In a later analysis, several top co-occurrence clusters were reported to appear linked to parvovirus B19, influenza, CMV and Epstein-Barr virus. In the study, 150 to 200 TCR beta chains were listed as associated with cytomegalovirus. The only immune exposure information available for the cohort was CMV serostatus. In a later analysis, HLA-associated TCR beta chains showed more clonal expansion and lower generation probabilities than non-associated chains that were equally common. A later genetic analysis reported fewer N-insertions in productive TCRs among donors in an Asian-associated ancestry cluster than the roughly 700-donor mean. In a later analysis, the rate of TCR association differed among HLA loci, with DRB1 alleles having the most associated TCRs and HLA-C alleles having the fewest. Some IMGT-functional V segments, including TRBV6-2 and TRBV6-3, could not be told apart with the 87-base-pair reads, so those segments were excluded. A cluster of highly shared sequence variants was judged likely to be a technical artifact of the sequencing pipeline. A few of the identified cytomegalovirus-associated TCR beta chains were confirmed in vitro to be specific for cytomegalovirus antigens. Only TCR beta chains were sequenced in this cohort, and the absence of alpha or paired-chain data limited detectable features. Linkage disequilibrium might explain the correlated functional status among segregating V segments, but an unknown experimental factor could not be ruled out. Presence/absence analyses assumed roughly uniform sequencing depth across donors, an assumption that may not hold. In an earlier analysis of 587 of the donors, most TCR beta V segments were observed in productive rearrangements about 90% or about 30% of the time, broadly matching IMGT annotations. V-gene and J-gene trimming of TCR beta chains was associated with a missense DCLRE1C variant in a later genetic analysis, and the association was replicated in an independent cohort. At a false discovery rate of 0.05, a later analysis linked about 17,000 TCR beta sequences to specific HLA alleles. Because HLA typing was missing for some donors at each locus, association tests included only the typed subset. Most TCR sequences were seen in very few donors, while some public TCRs were found in many individuals. Assigning TCR associations to individual alleles was difficult when HLA alleles, especially DR and DQ, strongly co-occurred. The earlier analysis of 587 of the donors excluded roughly 16 rarely observed V segments, including chromosome 9 orphons, because counts were too low. A further reported finding was that TCR beta sequences accurately predicted the HLA-A and HLA-B alleles for most subjects in the first cohort. The classifier was reported to diagnose cytomegalovirus status with high specificity and sensitivity in both the original cohort and the validation cohort.

V is cut by 3 bases and J by 5 bases, and the space between the germline ends is 5 bases. From a lookup of the germline V gene (reference sequence), CDR1 and CDR2 are SEHNR and FQNEAQ. The CDR3 numbers 12 residues from cysteine through phenylalanine. Here the CDR3 DNA is all that survives: 36 bases in frame from base 1. The cohort comprised 710 or so healthy bone marrow donors. Cohort members were all nominally healthy when sampled, although unrecorded immune exposures were likely present. The donor tested CMV seropositive, placing the donor among the 289 seropositive members of the cohort. A peripheral blood sample was provided by each donor, and peripheral blood mononuclear cells were used for TCR beta sequencing. Genomic DNA extraction from the blood cell samples was performed with the Qiagen DNeasy Blood Extraction Kit.

What was sequenced was PBMCs. This receptor was taken from a woman aged 40 to 50 in good health and CMV-seropositive. Recombination linked TRBV7-9 to TRBJ2-1; the D gene is not confidently resolved. The sequenced DNA: TGTGCCAGCAGCTTCCTAAACAATGAGCAGTTCTTC. Translated, it gives CASSFLNNEQFF.